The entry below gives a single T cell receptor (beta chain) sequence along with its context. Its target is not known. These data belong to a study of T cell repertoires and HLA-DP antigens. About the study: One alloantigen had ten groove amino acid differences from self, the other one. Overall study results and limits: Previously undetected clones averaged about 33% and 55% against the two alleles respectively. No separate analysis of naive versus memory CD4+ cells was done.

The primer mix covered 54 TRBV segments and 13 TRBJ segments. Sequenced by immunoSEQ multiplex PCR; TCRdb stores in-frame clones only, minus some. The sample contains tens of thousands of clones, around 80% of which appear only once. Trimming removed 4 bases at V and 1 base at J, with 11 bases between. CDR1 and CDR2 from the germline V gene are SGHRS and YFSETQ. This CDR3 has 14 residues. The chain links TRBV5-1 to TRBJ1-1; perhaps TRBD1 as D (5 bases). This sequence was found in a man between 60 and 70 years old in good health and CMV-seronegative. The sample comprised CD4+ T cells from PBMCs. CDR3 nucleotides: TGCGCCAGCAGCCCGGGACCGACGAACACTGAAGCTTTCTTT. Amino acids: CASSPGPTNTEAFF.